The 9 T cell receptor beta chains given below trace back to one sample, sequenced in a study of OX40 agonist ivuxolimab in advanced cancers. Receptor libraries were prepared by the immunoSEQ multiplex PCR assay. TCRdb took this table from immuneACCESS and kept in-frame rearrangements with V and J called. Such tables lack part of the clones; where checked against another copy, unresolved V genes explain under half of the gap, and the rest is unexplained. The sample data list some 70,000 clones, and more than 85% of these were observed just once. The leading ten clones occupy roughly 1% of the sample. Material: CD4+ or CD8+ T cells sorted from blood, obtained in a trial of the OX40 agonist ivuxolimab. All receptors derive from an adult with an advanced solid tumor such as melanoma, head and neck, liver or kidney cancer.

A remark on this clone: The same CDR3 is also encoded by other DNA sequences in this sample. The chain has TRBV19 and TRBJ1-5, with 7 bases fitting TRBD1. The CDR3 length is 16 residues. Germline assignment: CDR1 LNHDA and CDR2 SQIVND (reference sequence). Germline trimming cut 4 bases from V and 7 bases from J; bases unmatched to any gene: 13. This chain's CDR3 is CASSTPRQGEGQPQHF. The CDR3 nucleotides are TGTGCCAGTAGTACGCCGAGACAGGGAGAGGGCCAGCCCCAGCATTTT.

The V gene is TRBV5-6, the J gene TRBJ2-5, with D perhaps given as TRBD1 or TRBD2 (5 bases each). The CDR3 is made up of 14 amino acids. Trimming cost V 0 bases and J 4 bases, with 10 bases left between them. Germline assignment: CDR1 SGHDT and CDR2 YYEEEE. The CDR3 protein is CASSLAGGIETQYF. For the CDR3, the DNA is TGTGCCAGCAGCTTGGCTGGGGGAATAGAGACCCAGTACTTC.

This chain joins TRBV9 and TRBJ2-1; the D is unclear. Per germline, CDR1 SGDLS and CDR2 YYNGEE. The CDR3 extends over 15 amino acids. V was pared by 1 base and J by 12 bases, with 20 bases between. The CDR3 loop is CASSVTTGARPLQFF. CDR3 sequence (DNA): TGTGCCAGCAGCGTAACGACTGGAGCCCGGCCTCTGCAGTTCTTC.

This clone was seen once. This chain uses TRBV7-9 with TRBJ1-1; a weak D match, TRBD1 (5 bases). Germline V gene data show CDR1 as SEHNR and CDR2 as FQNEAQ (reference sequence). This CDR3 has 11 amino acids. CDR3 residues: CVPQDGTEAFF. The CDR3 region has the DNA TGTGTCCCACAGGACGGCACTGAAGCTTTCTTT. Using reference TRBV7-9 and TRBJ1-1 for the parts outside the CDR3, the full variable domain is DTGVSQNPRHKITKRGQNVTFRCDPISEHNRLYWYRQTLGQGPEFLTYFQNEAQLEKSRLLSDRFSAERPKGSFSTLEIQRTEQGDSAMYLCVPQDGTEAFFGQGTRLTVV.

The V and J genes are TRBV5-1 and TRBJ2-3; D call uncertain. Germline V gene sequence: CDR1 SGHRS, CDR2 YFSETQ. Trimming removed 2 bases from V and 0 bases from J, with 10 bases in between. This CDR3 is 15 amino acids long. The CDR3 nucleotides read TGCGCCAGCAGCTTAGACAATGCTAGCACAGATACGCAGTATTTT. Its translation: CASSLDNASTDTQYF.

This chain uses TRBV30 with TRBJ1-2, with TRBD1 matching over 7 bases. The CDR3 has 13 amino acids. The V segment lost 0 bases and the J segment 3 bases; nucleotides outside the gene matches: 1. CDR1 is GTSNPN and CDR2 is SVGIG in the germline V gene (reference sequence). The CDR3 spells CAWSVQGYYGYTF. The CDR3 region has the DNA TGTGCCTGGAGTGTACAGGGGTACTATGGCTACACCTTC.

The chain has TRBV5-1 and TRBJ2-2; D tentatively fits TRBD1 or TRBD2 (5 bases each). Germline-derived CDR1 and CDR2 are SGHRS and YFSETQ. With 3 bases removed from V and 5 bases from J, the gap between germline ends came to 11 bases. This CDR3 has 14 residues. The CDR3 nucleotides read TGCGCCAGCAGCTCCCGGGACGAGACCGGGGAGCTGTTTTTT. This encodes CASSSRDETGELFF.

This clone was recorded once. The chain uses TRBV9 and TRBJ2-2, with 8 bases aligning to TRBD2. Germline CDR1 is SGDLS and CDR2 is YYNGEE. The CDR3 runs 16 residues. Trimming took 4 bases from V and 7 from J; bases not matched to a gene: 12. CDR3 sequence: CASSTTGGRSVGELFF. The CDR3 DNA sequence: TGTGCCAGCAGCACTACGGGAGGGCGCAGTGTCGGGGAGCTGTTTTTT.

The rearrangement links TRBV4-2 to TRBJ2-1; D unclear. The CDR3 extends over 14 amino acids. Trimming shortened V by 0 bases and J by 9 bases, and 12 bases separated the two germline ends. Per germline, CDR1 LGHNA and CDR2 YNFKEQ. The CDR3 sequence: CASSQDLSFGEQFF. The CDR3 bases are TGTGCCAGCAGCCAAGATCTTAGCTTCGGTGAGCAGTTCTTC.